This T cell receptor (beta chain) appears in the sequencing data of a study of blood T cell repertoires in COVID-19. In its sample, this clone was seen a few times. Sequencing was performed with immunoSEQ multiplex PCR; in TCRdb, only in-frame clones are kept and a portion is missing. The sample contains tens of thousands of clones, roughly 90% of which appear only once. V shed 7 bases, J shed 4 bases, and the junction held 5 bases outside the gene matches. The CDR3 extends over 14 amino acids. The germline V gene has CDR1 SQVTM and CDR2 ANQGSEA. The gene calls are TRBV29-1 and TRBJ2-1, with 12 nucleotides matching TRBD2. This clonotype was obtained from a man younger than 40 with acute or convalescent COVID-19. Input material: peripheral blood. The CDR3 DNA reads as TGCAGCGCCGGGACTAGCGGGCTTTACAATGAGCAGTTCTTC. It yields the protein CSAGTSGLYNEQFF.